These 6 T cell receptor beta chains came from one sample sequenced in a study of beta chain features in type 1 diabetes. Antigens for these TCRs are unknown. Study-level points and caveats: Across all four CD4+ subsets, people with type 1 diabetes showed modestly shorter TCRB CDR3s.

Of the isolated RNA, all was reverse transcribed, and so the sequenced material was expressed TCRB transcripts. Sequencing was performed with immunoSEQ multiplex PCR; in TCRdb, only in-frame clones are kept and a portion is missing. Of approximately 130,000 clones listed, 15% to 20% were seen once; the top ten hold around 2.7%. The sample was central memory CD4+ T cells from blood. The receptors were sampled from a man aged 18-30 years with type 1 diabetes.

The gene calls are TRBV29-1 and TRBJ2-2; 8 positions agree with TRBD2. Germline lookup yields CDR1 SQVTM and CDR2 ANQGSEA. The CDR3 covers 16 residues. V shed 1 base, J shed 1 base, and the junction held 5 bases outside the gene matches. CDR3: CSVEGIAGLNTGELFF. For the CDR3, the DNA is TGCAGCGTTGAAGGGATAGCGGGGCTGAACACCGGGGAGCTGTTTTTT.

In its sample, this clone was seen a few times. The chain recombines TRBV29-1 with TRBJ2-3; D ambiguous. With 1 base removed from V and 0 bases from J, the gap between germline ends came to 8 bases. Germline V gene data show CDR1 as SQVTM and CDR2 as ANQGSEA. CDR3 length: 14 amino acids. The CDR3 sequence is CSVEGYISTDTQYF. The CDR3 bases are TGCAGCGTTGAAGGCTACATTAGCACAGATACGCAGTATTTT.

This clone was recorded a few times. The genes are TRBV6-5 and TRBJ1-5; no clear D gene. This CDR3 is built from 13 residues. V lost 3 bases and J 5 bases, leaving 8 bases between the germline ends. Germline CDR1 and CDR2: MNHEY and SVGAGI. CDR3 sequence (DNA): TGTGCCAGCAGTTATGGTGACTATCAGCCCCAGCATTTT. It encodes CASSYGDYQPQHF.

This clone has only a few counts. The rearrangement links TRBV7-2 to TRBJ2-7; 13 positions agree with TRBD2. CDR1 SGHTA and CDR2 FQGNSA come from the germline V gene. The CDR3 covers 15 residues. V dropped 1 base and J dropped 9; count of bases not matched to a gene: 6. The CDR3: CASSLGTSGGLRQYF. The CDR3 region has the DNA TGTGCCAGCAGCTTAGGGACTAGCGGGGGCCTCCGGCAGTACTTC.

This clone was picked up a small number of times. The chain couples TRBV27 to TRBJ2-7, with 9 bases that match TRBD1. V trimming: 8 bases; J trimming: 0 bases; junction bases outside the gene matches: 5. Germline values: CDR1 MNHEY, CDR2 SMNVEV (reference sequence). The CDR3 consists of 14 residues. The CDR3 spells CASLRDRDSYEQYF. Written as DNA, the CDR3 is TGTGCCAGCCTCCGGGACAGGGACTCCTACGAGCAGTACTTC.

The chain has TRBV11-2 and TRBJ2-5; D call uncertain. The germline gives CDR1 SGHAT, CDR2 FQNNGV. The CDR3 length is 14 residues. V was cut by 5 bases and J by 3 bases, with 13 bases left in between. CDR3 in amino acids: CASSPTTAEETQYF. The CDR3 DNA sequence: TGTGCCAGCAGCCCCACCACGGCCGAAGAGACCCAGTACTTC.